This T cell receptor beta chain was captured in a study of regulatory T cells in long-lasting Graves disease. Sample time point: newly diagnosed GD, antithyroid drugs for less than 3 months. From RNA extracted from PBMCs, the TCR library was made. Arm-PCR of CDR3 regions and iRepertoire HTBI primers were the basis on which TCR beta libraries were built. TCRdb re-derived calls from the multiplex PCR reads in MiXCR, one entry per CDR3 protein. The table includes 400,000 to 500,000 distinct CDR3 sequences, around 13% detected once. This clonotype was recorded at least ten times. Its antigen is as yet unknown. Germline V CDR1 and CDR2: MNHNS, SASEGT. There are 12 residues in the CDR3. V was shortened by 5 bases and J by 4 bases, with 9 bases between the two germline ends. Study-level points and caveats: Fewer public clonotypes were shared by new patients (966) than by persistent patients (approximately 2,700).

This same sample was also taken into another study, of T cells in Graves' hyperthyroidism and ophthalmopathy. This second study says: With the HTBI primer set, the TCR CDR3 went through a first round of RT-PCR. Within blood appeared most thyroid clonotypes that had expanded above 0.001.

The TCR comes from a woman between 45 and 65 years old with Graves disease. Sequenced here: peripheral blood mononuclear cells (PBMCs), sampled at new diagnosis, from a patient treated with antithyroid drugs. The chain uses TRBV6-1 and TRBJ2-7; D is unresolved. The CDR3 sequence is CASSPQTYEQYF. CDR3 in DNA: TGTGCCAGCAGTCCCCAGACGTACGAGCAGTACTTC.